This T cell receptor (beta chain) was identified during a study of identical twins. Regarding the study as a whole: Out-of-frame alpha sequences shared by twins showed excess low generation probability. Invariant T cells like MAIT and iNKT could partly confound the zero-insertion analyses.

Germline CDR1 reads LGHNA; CDR2 reads YNFKEQ. Trimming shortened V by 3 bases and J by 4 bases, and 12 bases separated the two germline ends. The CDR3 has 14 amino acids. A universal primer site was added by template switching, and unique molecular identifiers were carried by the cDNA. TCRdb reprocessed the 5' RACE reads via MiXCR and lists one record per CDR3 protein. Of roughly 1,500,000 distinct CDR3 sequences in the sample, around a third were seen once. Of note for this clonotype: Its antigen is unknown.

V is TRBV4-2 and J is TRBJ2-5; D unclear. This receptor was identified in a newborn girl in good health. The specimen sequenced was cord blood. The CDR3 DNA sequence: TGTGCCAGCAGCCACCCCGAAAGGGCAGAGACCCAGTACTTC. This encodes CASSHPERAETQYF.